Listed below are T cell receptor beta chains from one sample, sequenced in a study of shared clonotypes between healthy human individuals. Here immunoSEQ multiplex PCR was the method, and the copy in TCRdb shows in-frame clones only, minus some. The data hold about 2.4 million clones, with roughly 93% observed a single time. Sequencing was performed on naive CD4+ T cells from PBMCs. The receptor source for this set is a man younger than 35 in good health. Some clones in this sample may be carry-over from other donors' samples. Each CDR3 is given with its conserved first and last residue. Fields, in order: J gene, D gene, clone size, V gene, CDR3 DNA, CDR3 protein. The D gene is left open where the match is weak. Part of the rows lack a size; the others show once, few, many or a class for expanded clones.

>TRBJ1-2|TRBD1|NA|TRBV6-5
TGTGCCAGCAGCCCCAGGGGGCTGGACTATGGCTACACCTTC
CASSPRGLDYGYTF
>TRBJ2-1|TRBD2|NA|TRBV28
TGTGCCAGCATATCAGTGTCGTCTAGCGGTTACAATGAGCAGTTCTTC
CASISVSSSGYNEQFF
>TRBJ2-7|TRBD2|NA|TRBV7-9
TGTGCCAGCAGCACCCGCGGGGGGAGTCGCGAGCAGTACTTC
CASSTRGGSREQYF
>TRBJ2-1|NA|NA|TRBV7-9
TGTGCCAGCAGCTCATCGGGCAATGAGCAGTTCTTC
CASSSSGNEQFF
>TRBJ1-2|NA|NA|TRBV7-6
TGTGCCACCCAAGTCCCACCACCCCCCGGCTACACCTTC
CATQVPPPPGYTF
>TRBJ2-7|NA|NA|TRBV29-1
TGCAGCGCCACGGACGAAAAGGAGGGCTCCTACGAGCAGTACTTC
CSATDEKEGSYEQYF
>TRBJ2-5|NA|NA|TRBV13
TGTGCCAGCAGCTTCACTCGGGAAGTGCGCGAGACCCAGTACTTC
CASSFTREVRETQYF
>TRBJ2-7|NA|NA|TRBV19
TGTGCCCCGAAGAACTACGAGCAGTACTTC
CAPKNYEQYF
>TRBJ1-6|NA|NA|TRBV28
TGTGCCAGCAGTTCGACGCCTGCGGCACCCCTCCACTTT
CASSSTPAAPLHF
>TRBJ2-2|NA|NA|TRBV30
TGTGCCTGGAGATGGGGGTCCGCCGGGGAGCTGTTTTTT
CAWRWGSAGELFF
>TRBJ1-4|NA|few|TRBV7-2
TGTGCCAGCAGCGGCGAGGGGTTTGAAAAACTGTTTTTT
CASSGEGFEKLFF
>TRBJ1-1|NA|few|TRBV20-1
TGCATTTGCAGGGATTACTCTGAAGCTTTCTTT
CICRDYSEAFF
>TRBJ1-2|TRBD1|NA|TRBV28
TGTGCCAGCAGTTTACACGGGACAGACCTCCTAAGAAGATATGGCTACACCTTC
CASSLHGTDLLRRYGYTF
>TRBJ2-5|NA|NA|TRBV7-2
TGTGCCAGCAGTCCCAAGGGGGAGACCCAGTACTTC
CASSPKGETQYF
>TRBJ1-5|NA|NA|TRBV7-8
TGTGCCAGCAGCTTAGTTTCTGGGTTTGGGGTCAGGGCCAATCAGCCCCAGCATTTT
CASSLVSGFGVRANQPQHF
>TRBJ1-1|NA|NA|TRBV4-3
TGCGCCAGCAGCCGGGGAAACCTAGAACCCGAAGCTTTCTTT
CASSRGNLEPEAFF
>TRBJ2-7|TRBD2|NA|TRBV6-5
TGTGCCAGCAGTTGGGGACTAGCGGGGATCTACGAGCAGTACTTC
CASSWGLAGIYEQYF
>TRBJ1-5|NA|NA|TRBV28
TGTGCCAGCAGTGGTTACAGTGGGAATCAGCCCCAGCATTTT
CASSGYSGNQPQHF
>TRBJ2-4|TRBD2|NA|TRBV7-2
TGTGCCAGCTCTGGGACTAGCGGGAGTTGGGACATTCAGTACTTC
CASSGTSGSWDIQYF
>TRBJ1-1|NA|few|TRBV30
TGTGCCTGGATGACAGGCATGAACACTGAAGCTTTCTTT
CAWMTGMNTEAFF
>TRBJ1-1|NA|once|TRBV10-3
TGTGCCATCAGTGTTGGAATTTACACTGAAGCTTTCTTT
CAISVGIYTEAFF
>TRBJ1-2|NA|NA|TRBV6-1
TGTGCCAGCAGTGAAGCTCGCGGGACCGGCTACACCTTC
CASSEARGTGYTF
>TRBJ1-5|TRBD1|NA|TRBV19
TGTGCCAGTTCTTCGACAGGGCGTGGAGTTCAGCCCCAGCATTTT
CASSSTGRGVQPQHF
>TRBJ2-3|TRBD2|NA|TRBV5-1
TGCGCCAGCAGTTTGACTAGCGGGGTCGCAGATACGCAGTATTTT
CASSLTSGVADTQYF
>TRBJ2-1|NA|NA|TRBV2
TGTGCCACCTCCATAAATACGTACAATGAGCAGTTCTTC
CATSINTYNEQFF
>TRBJ2-3|TRBD2|NA|TRBV7-6
TGTGCCAGCAGCGCCACCCGGGGGGGTTTCACAGATACGCAGTATTTT
CASSATRGGFTDTQYF
>TRBJ1-2|NA|few|TRBV5-1
TGCGCCAGCAGCTTGGAGGACAGCTATGGCTACACCTTC
CASSLEDSYGYTF
>TRBJ1-2|NA|few|TRBV5-6
TGTGCCAGCAGCACGGACAGCCCAGTACACACCTTC
CASSTDSPVHTF